What follows are 18 T cell receptor beta chains derived from one specimen sequenced in a study of OX40 agonist ivuxolimab in advanced cancers. Profiled with immunoSEQ multiplex PCR; TCRdb holds only in-frame clones, not every one. The top ten hold approximately 0.76% of the sample, which has 60,000 to 75,000 clones, roughly nine tenths seen once. Sequenced here: CD4+ or CD8+ T cells sorted from blood, sampled in a trial of the OX40 agonist ivuxolimab. These receptors were collected from an adult with an advanced solid tumor such as melanoma, head and neck, liver or kidney cancer.

The chain has TRBV7-6 and TRBJ2-7; D not resolved. V lost 0 bases and J 0 bases, leaving 6 bases between the germline ends. CDR1 SGHVS and CDR2 FNYEAQ come from the germline V gene. The CDR3 covers 14 residues. The CDR3 loop reads CASSLAQLSYEQYF. The DNA for the CDR3 is TGTGCCAGCAGCTTAGCCCAGCTCTCCTACGAGCAGTACTTC.

The chain recombines TRBV15 with TRBJ2-3; TRBD1 agrees at 11 bases. The CDR3 spans 21 residues. CDR1 and CDR2 from the germline V gene are LNHNV and YYDKDF (reference sequence). The trim removed 0 bases at V and 2 bases at J, leaving 16 bases unmatched. As DNA, the CDR3 is TGTGCCACCAGCAGAGATGGGGGACAGGGGGGAAGCCCGAACTCCACAGATACGCAGTATTTT. Residues: CATSRDGGQGGSPNSTDTQYF. Filled out from reference TRBV15 and TRBJ2-3, the complete variable domain reads DAMVIQNPRYQVTQFGKPVTLSCSQTLNHNVMYWYQQKSSQAPKLLFHYYDKDFNNEADTPDNFQSRRPNTSFCFLDIRSPGLGDTAMYLCATSRDGGQGGSPNSTDTQYFGPGTRLTVL.

V is TRBV29-1 and J is TRBJ1-1, with 8 bases lining up with TRBD1. V gave up 7 bases and J gave up 3 bases; unmatched junction bases: 1. This CDR3 has 11 amino acids. In germline, CDR1 is SQVTM, CDR2 ANQGSEA. This chain's CDR3 is CSATGDTEAFF. CDR3 nucleotides: TGCAGCGCGACAGGGGACACTGAAGCTTTCTTT.

V is TRBV5-6 and J is TRBJ1-3; a weak D match, TRBD1 (6 bases). The ends were cut back, 0 bases at V and 0 bases at J, with 13 bases in the middle. There are 17 residues in the CDR3. Germline values: CDR1 SGHDT, CDR2 YYEEEE. CDR3: CASSLVSRGSSGNTIYF. The DNA for the CDR3 is TGTGCCAGCAGCTTGGTGTCTAGGGGGAGCTCTGGAAACACCATATATTTT.

The rearrangement uses TRBV9 and TRBJ1-6; perhaps TRBD1 as D (5 bases). Germline CDR1 and CDR2: SGDLS and YYNGEE. Deletions cut 0 bases from V and 7 bases from J, with 11 bases between. The CDR3 is 15 amino acids. The CDR3 protein is CASSVGVGENSPLHF. CDR3 DNA sequence: TGTGCCAGCAGCGTAGGGGTAGGGGAGAATTCACCCCTCCACTTT. The full variable domain, rest sourced from reference TRBV9 and TRBJ1-6, is DSGVTQTPKHLITATGQRVTLRCSPRSGDLSVYWYQQSLDQGLQFLIQYYNGEERAKGNILERFSAQQFPDLHSELNLSSLELGDSALYFCASSVGVGENSPLHFGNGTRLTVT.

The rearrangement joins TRBV18 to TRBJ2-3; unclear D gene. There are 14 residues in the CDR3. The germline V gene has CDR1 KGHSH and CDR2 LQKENI. V was shortened by 6 bases and J by 1 base, with 11 bases between the two germline ends. The CDR3 DNA is TGTGCCAGCTCCGCCGGACGGGGCACAGATACGCAGTATTTT. It yields the protein CASSAGRGTDTQYF.

V usage is TRBV5-1 and J usage is TRBJ2-2, with a weak D call TRBD1 (5 bases). V lost 0 bases and J 0 bases, leaving 6 bases between the germline ends. Germline CDR1 SGHRS, CDR2 YFSETQ. The CDR3 sequence is 15 residues long. The CDR3 sequence is CASSLAQANTGELFF. DNA for the CDR3: TGCGCCAGCAGCTTGGCACAGGCGAACACCGGGGAGCTGTTTTTT.

The chain combines TRBV5-1 with TRBJ2-5; 13 nucleotides match TRBD2. After removal of 3 bases from V and 4 bases from J, the junction contained 12 bases not matched to a gene. This CDR3 has 18 residues. Germline V gene sequence: CDR1 SGHRS, CDR2 YFSETQ. The CDR3 here is CASSSPPLTSGRSETQYF. CDR3 in DNA: TGCGCCAGCAGCTCCCCTCCCCTGACTAGCGGGAGGTCAGAGACCCAGTACTTC.

In this sample, this clone turned up once. An end of the junction does not agree with germline; a read error may underlie this. J is TRBJ2-7 and V is TRBV5-6; TRBD1 matches 10 bases. The CDR3 contains 13 residues. CDR1 and CDR2 (germline): SGHDT, YYEEEE. The CDR3 sequence: CATSRDRGYEQYF. CDR3 bases: TGTGCCACCAGCCGGGACAGGGGTTACGAGCAGTACTTC.

The gene calls are TRBV9 and TRBJ2-2; D gene ambiguous. Germline assignment: CDR1 SGDLS and CDR2 YYNGEE. The CDR3 extends over 13 amino acids. V was pared by 3 bases and J by 1 base, with 4 bases between. The CDR3 DNA is TGTGCCAGCAGCGCGATGAACACCGGGGAGCTGTTTTTT. Translated, it gives CASSAMNTGELFF.

The V call is TRBV5-1, the J call TRBJ2-3; no firm D call. The ends were cut back, 0 bases at V and 5 bases at J, with 13 bases in the middle. This CDR3 has 15 residues. The V gene's germline CDR1 is SGHRS and CDR2 YFSETQ. CDR3 nucleotides: TGCGCCAGCAGCTTGGAAGGAATATTAGGAGATACGCAGTATTTT. It translates to CASSLEGILGDTQYF.

This chain connects TRBV6-1 to TRBJ2-7, with 9 bases that match TRBD2. CDR3 size: 14 residues. Germline V lookup: CDR1 MNHNS, CDR2 SASEGT. With V trimmed by 6 bases and J by 5 bases, 8 bases remained unmatched. CDR3 bases: TGTGCCAGCAGGATCCTAGCGGGACGGAACGAGCAGTACTTC. Its translation is CASRILAGRNEQYF.

The chain joins TRBV18 to TRBJ2-5; 8 nucleotides agree with TRBD1. Germline V gene data show CDR1 as KGHSH and CDR2 as LQKENI. This CDR3 has 14 residues. The V gene end was trimmed by 2 bases and the J gene end by 2 bases; junction bases not matched to a gene: 1. Here the CDR3 reads CASSPTGGQETQYF. In DNA, the CDR3 is TGTGCCAGCTCACCAACAGGGGGACAAGAGACCCAGTACTTC.

This chain joins TRBV6-5 and TRBJ2-3; D possibly corresponds to TRBD2 (5 bases). The CDR3 runs to 14 residues. Trimming shortened V by 6 bases and J by 4 bases, and 14 bases separated the two germline ends. Germline V CDR1 and CDR2: MNHEY, SVGAGI. DNA for the CDR3: TGTGCCAGCAGCTCCGCCGGAGGAGCAGATACGCAGTATTTT. Translating gives CASSSAGGADTQYF.

The rearrangement uses TRBV5-1 and TRBJ1-3; D unresolved. Germline lookup yields CDR1 SGHRS and CDR2 YFSETQ. This CDR3 has 13 residues. Trimming stripped 7 bases from V and 7 bases from J, with 15 bases between. CDR3 amino acids: CASRSGMGNTIYF. As DNA, the CDR3 is TGCGCCAGCCGGTCTGGAATGGGGAACACCATATATTTT.

This chain joins TRBV13 and TRBJ2-5, with D maybe TRBD1 (6 bases). This CDR3 has 15 residues. Germline assignment: CDR1 PRHDT and CDR2 FYEKMQ (reference sequence). V was cut by 5 bases and J by 5 bases, with 18 bases left in between. The CDR3 loop reads CASSVAGTPGETQYF. The CDR3 DNA reads as TGTGCCAGCAGCGTAGCCGGGACACCGGGGGAGACCCAGTACTTC.

This CDR3 reads CAWSRGLVLASTDTQYF. The CDR3 nucleotides are TGTGCCTGGAGCCGGGGGTTAGTTCTAGCGAGCACAGATACGCAGTATTTT. The chain carries TRBV30 and TRBJ2-3; possibly TRBD2 for D (6 bases). V lost 3 bases to trimming and J lost 0 bases, with 19 bases between them. Germline-derived CDR1 and CDR2 are GTSNPN and SVGIG (reference sequence). The CDR3 runs 17 residues.

This clone came up a few times. The chain has TRBV2 and TRBJ2-5; D ambiguous. CDR1 SNHLY and CDR2 FYNNEI come from the germline V gene. CDR3 length: 15 residues. V was trimmed by 5 bases and J by 5 bases, leaving 18 bases between them. Written as DNA, the CDR3 is TGTGCCAGCAGTTCCGAAGACCTTCTTGGTGAGACCCAGTACTTC. This gives the protein CASSSEDLLGETQYF.